These 11 T cell receptor beta chains were all obtained from the same sample, sequenced in a study of T-cell reconstitution after alpha-beta-depleted transplantation in children. Preparation of the TCRbeta library used unique molecular identifiers. TCRdb used MiXCR to reprocess the PCR reads, holding one entry per CDR3 protein. The sample contains some 290,000 distinct CDR3 sequences, nearly 10% of which appear only once. The sequenced sample was PBMCs from the stem cell graft donor, obtained from the stem cell graft. These receptors came from a human donor who donated a stem cell graft to a child with SCID.

The chain employs TRBV5-6 and TRBJ1-2; tentatively, D is TRBD1 (5 bases). CDR3 length: 14 amino acids. The V end was cut by 3 bases, the J end by 6 bases, with 15 bases between. CDR1 and CDR2 (germline): SGHDT, YYEEEE. CDR3 amino acids: CASSWVAREDGYTF. Here the CDR3 DNA reads TGTGCCAGCAGCTGGGTTGCCAGGGAGGATGGCTACACCTTC.

The V and J genes are TRBV18 and TRBJ2-5, with TRBD2 matching 11 bases. The CDR3 runs to 17 residues. V was clipped by 4 bases and J by 5 bases; unmatched bases: 12. Germline V lookup: CDR1 KGHSH, CDR2 LQKENI. The CDR3 DNA is TGTGCCAGCTCACTCTCTTTGACTAGCGGGGAATCGGAGACCCAGTACTTC. Its translation is CASSLSLTSGESETQYF.

In its sample, this clonotype was seen a few times. V usage is TRBV29-1 and J usage is TRBJ2-7, with no clear D. V was trimmed by 0 bases and J by 2 bases, leaving 5 bases between them. Per germline, CDR1 SQVTM and CDR2 ANQGSEA. The CDR3 is 12 residues long. The CDR3 coding sequence is TGCAGCGTTGAAGATGTACCCTACGAGCAGTACTTC. Its translation is CSVEDVPYEQYF.

This clonotype was observed a single time. Given a much more abundant clone one base away, this may be a read error. The rearrangement links TRBV11-2 to TRBJ2-3; 8 bases fit TRBD1. CDR1 is SGHAT, CDR2 FQNNGV, per germline. The CDR3 loop spans 18 amino acids. CDR3 loop: CASSLVSYRQGSTDTKYF. CDR3 DNA: TGTGCCAGCAGCTTAGTATCTTATCGACAGGGGAGCACAGATACGAAGTATTTT. Together with reference TRBV11-2 and TRBJ2-3, the CDR3 gives the full variable domain: EAGVAQSPRYKIIEKRQSVAFWCNPISGHATLYWYQQILGQGPKLLIQFQNNGVVDDSQLPKDRFSAERLKGVDSTLKIQPAKLEDSAVYLCASSLVSYRQGSTDTKYFGPGTRLTVL.

This clonotype was seen only a few times. The chain couples TRBV12-3 or TRBV12-4 to TRBJ1-2; D gene uncertain. The CDR3 spans 14 residues. The V and J ends lost 2 bases and 7 bases respectively, with 14 bases between them. CDR3: CASSLSVRVPGYTF. CDR3 bases: TGTGCCAGCAGTTTATCGGTGAGGGTCCCTGGCTACACCTTC.

This clonotype was seen only a few times. J is TRBJ2-7 and V is TRBV20-1; the D gene is possibly TRBD1 (6 bases). With 4 bases removed from V and 1 base from J, the gap between germline ends came to 11 bases. Germline assignment: CDR1 DFQATT and CDR2 SNEGSKA (reference sequence). The CDR3 sequence is 13 residues long. CDR3 bases: TGCAGTGCTAATGACAGGACATCCTACGAGCAGTACTTC. As protein: CSANDRTSYEQYF.

This clonotype was detected ten times or more. The V call is TRBV10-3, the J call TRBJ2-3, with D possibly TRBD2 on 6 matching bases. The germline CDR1 and CDR2 sequences are ENHRY and SYGVKD. V was cut by 0 bases and J by 2 bases, with 9 bases left in between. The CDR3 sequence is 15 residues long. CDR3 in amino acids: CAISESGGDTDTQYF. The CDR3 nucleotides read TGTGCCATCAGTGAGTCCGGGGGAGACACAGATACGCAGTATTTT.

This chain links TRBV2 with TRBJ1-1, with D hard to call. The CDR3 covers 15 residues. V was pared by 3 bases and J by 0 bases, with 11 bases between. Germline-derived CDR1 and CDR2 are SNHLY and FYNNEI. The CDR3 bases are TGTGCCAGCAGTGACGTGAATAAGCTGAACACTGAAGCTTTCTTT. Protein: CASSDVNKLNTEAFF.

The V gene is TRBV10-3, the J gene TRBJ2-4; the match to TRBD1 covers 9 bases. Germline loops: CDR1 ENHRY, CDR2 SYGVKD. The CDR3 covers 16 residues. Unmatched junction bases numbered 11, after V lost 4 bases and J lost 7 bases. CDR3 DNA sequence: TGTGCCATCAGTGGGCAGGACAGGGGTCTTTTCAACATTCAGTACTTC. Protein sequence: CAISGQDRGLFNIQYF.

This clonotype was observed many times. The chain is built from TRBV10-2 and TRBJ2-5; D possibly corresponds to TRBD2 (5 bases). Trimming pared 4 bases from V and 1 base from J, leaving 16 bases between. This CDR3 is 16 amino acids long. Germline V gene data show CDR1 as WSHSY and CDR2 as SAAADI. The CDR3 DNA reads TGCGCCAGCAGTGTGGGTTTTGGGAGCTCCCAAGAGACCCAGTACTTC. It codes for CASSVGFGSSQETQYF.

In this sample, this clonotype turned up many times. The rearrangement joins TRBV6-5 to TRBJ2-3, with D unclear. From germline, CDR1 is MNHEY and CDR2 SVGAGI. Trimming took off 2 bases at V and 5 bases at J, with 8 bases between the two ends. The CDR3 length is 13 residues. CDR3 amino acids: CASSYTVGDTQYF. For the CDR3, the DNA is TGTGCCAGCAGTTACACGGTGGGAGATACGCAGTATTTT.